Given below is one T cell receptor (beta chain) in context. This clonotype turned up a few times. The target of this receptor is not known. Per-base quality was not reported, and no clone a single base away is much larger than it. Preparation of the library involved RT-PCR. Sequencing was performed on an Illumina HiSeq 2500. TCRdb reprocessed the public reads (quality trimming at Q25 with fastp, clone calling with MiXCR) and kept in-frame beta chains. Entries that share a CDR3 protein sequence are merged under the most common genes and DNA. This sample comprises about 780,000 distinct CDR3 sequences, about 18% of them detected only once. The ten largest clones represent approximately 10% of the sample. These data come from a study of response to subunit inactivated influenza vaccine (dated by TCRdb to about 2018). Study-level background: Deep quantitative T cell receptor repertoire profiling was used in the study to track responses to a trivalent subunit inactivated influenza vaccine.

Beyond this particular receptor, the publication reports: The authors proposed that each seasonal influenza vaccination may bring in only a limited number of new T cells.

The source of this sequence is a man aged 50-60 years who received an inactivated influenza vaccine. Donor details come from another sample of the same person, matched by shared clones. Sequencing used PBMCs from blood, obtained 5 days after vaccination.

The CDR3 protein is CSARDLYGTSGLTGELFF. Read as DNA, the sequence is TGCAGTGCTAGAGATCTATACGGGACTAGCGGACTCACCGGGGAGCTGTTTTTT. The rearrangement combines TRBV20-1 with TRBJ2-2; TRBD2 agrees with 11 junctional bases. Inclusive of the bounding cysteine and phenylalanine, the CDR3 is 18 residues long. Kept here is only the CDR3 DNA, which spans 54 bases and is read in frame from base 1. The germline V gene (reference sequence) yields DFQATT for CDR1 and SNEGSKA for CDR2. From V the trimming removes 0 bases and from J it removes 4 bases, while the gene matches leave 10 bases of the junction unaccounted for.